This T cell receptor (beta chain) was observed in a study of T cell changes during pregnancy in multiple sclerosis. This clone was detected once. Sequenced by immunoSEQ multiplex PCR; TCRdb stores in-frame clones only, minus some. The data contain 65,000 to 80,000 clones, approximately 95% of them singletons. The origin of this receptor is a female donor with multiple sclerosis, enrolled in a pregnancy study. The sample here was peripheral blood, taken in the first trimester of pregnancy.

In DNA, the CDR3 is TGTGCCTGGAGTGTCGGGACAGGGGGCTTCCAAGAGACCCAGTACTTC. Translating gives CAWSVGTGGFQETQYF. This chain links TRBV30 with TRBJ2-5; 12 bases map to TRBD1. Germline CDR1 and CDR2: GTSNPN and SVGIG (reference sequence). There are 16 residues in the CDR3. Trimming took 0 bases from V and 1 from J; bases not matched to a gene: 3.